The sequence of this T cell receptor beta chain was determined in a study of blood T cell repertoires in COVID-19. The method was immunoSEQ multiplex PCR; TCRdb's version includes in-frame clones alone and lacks a portion of them. The sample contains roughly 250,000 clones, more than 80% of which appear only once. V lost 2 bases and J 3 bases, leaving 15 bases between the germline ends. CDR3 length: 16 residues. Germline values: CDR1 MNHNS, CDR2 SASEGT. The clonotype was recovered from a woman in her 40s with acute or convalescent COVID-19. The chain has TRBV6-1 and TRBJ2-3; unclear D gene. The sequenced material came from peripheral blood. The CDR3 reads CASSEFPGVVTDTQYF. In DNA form, the CDR3 reads TGTGCCAGCAGTGAATTTCCGGGTGTCGTGACAGATACGCAGTATTTT.